This is a list of T cell receptor beta chains from one sample in a study of patients and donors after allogeneic stem cell transplantation. TCRdb re-called the RT-PCR reads with MiXCR, one entry per CDR3 protein. The repertoire holds some 90,000 distinct CDR3 sequences, with roughly 50% as singletons. The sequencing input was blood, either unsorted or a sorted T cell fraction (not recorded which). These receptors came from a human donor who was either an allogeneic HSCT recipient or a stem cell or donor lymphocyte infusion donor (not recorded which). It is not recorded whose cells these are; they may come from a transplant donor. Both conserved end residues are part of each CDR3. D genes are given only for firm matches. Not all rows give a size; the values are once, few, many and, for expanded clones, a class.

>TRBV12-3/TRBV12-4|TRBJ1-5|NA|few
CASSFSSQGGWQPQHF
TGTGCCAGCAGTTTCTCAAGTCAGGGAGGATGGCAGCCCCAGCATTTT
>TRBV9|TRBJ1-3|NA|few
CASAPWTAGNTIYF
TGTGCCAGCGCGCCCTGGACGGCTGGAAACACCATATATTTT
>TRBV12-3/TRBV12-4|TRBJ1-1|NA|NA
CASSLTATGIEAFF
TGTGCCAGCAGTTTAACTGCCACAGGGATTGAAGCTTTCTTT
>TRBV6-6|TRBJ2-1|NA|NA
CASSFGTEQFF
TGTGCCAGCAGCTTCGGGACTGAGCAGTTCTTC
>TRBV2|TRBJ1-5|TRBD1|NA
CASSGTGSNQPQHF
TGTGCCAGCAGTGGGACAGGTAGCAATCAGCCCCAGCATTTT
>TRBV14|TRBJ1-1|NA|NA
CASSQAAAEAFF
TGTGCCAGCAGCCAAGCGGCAGCTGAAGCTTTCTTT
>TRBV3-1|TRBJ1-5|TRBD1|once
CASSTRQGTNQPQHF
TGTGCCAGCAGCACCCGACAGGGAACCAATCAGCCCCAGCATTTT
>TRBV2|TRBJ1-6|NA|NA
CASSVTDLGSPLHF
TGTGCCAGCAGTGTGACCGATTTGGGATCACCCCTCCACTTT
>TRBV6-5|TRBJ1-2|NA|NA
CASSYSGRGNYGYTF
TGTGCCAGCAGTTACTCAGGCAGGGGTAACTATGGCTACACCTTC
>TRBV6-6|TRBJ1-5|NA|NA
CASSYGGLNQPQHF
TGTGCCAGCAGTTACGGAGGGCTCAATCAGCCCCAGCATTTT
>TRBV13|TRBJ2-7|NA|NA
CASSSGSSYEQYF
TGTGCCAGCAGCTCAGGGAGCTCCTACGAGCAGTACTTC
>TRBV7-9|TRBJ2-3|NA|NA
CASSQTSADTQYF
TGTGCCAGCAGCCAAACTAGTGCAGATACGCAGTATTTT
>TRBV20-1|TRBJ1-5|NA|NA
CSASMRDGGSNQPQHF
TGCAGTGCTAGTATGCGTGATGGGGGTAGCAATCAGCCCCAGCATTTT
>TRBV15|TRBJ1-4|NA|NA
CATSRDPMGLSEKLFF
TGTGCCACCAGCAGAGATCCAATGGGACTCAGTGAAAAACTGTTTTTT
>TRBV5-6|TRBJ1-1|TRBD1|NA
CASEGANTEAFF
TGTGCCAGCGAGGGGGCGAACACTGAAGCTTTCTTT
>TRBV12-3/TRBV12-4|TRBJ1-1|NA|NA
CASSLVQGPMNTEAFF
TGTGCCAGCAGTTTGGTACAGGGACCCATGAACACTGAAGCTTTCTTT
>TRBV18|TRBJ2-7|NA|NA
CASSKAGNTLETLRYF
TGTGCCAGCTCAAAGGCGGGGAATACCCTAGAAACTCTTCGGTACTTC
>TRBV14|TRBJ1-4|NA|few
CASSQVGPPEKLFF
TGTGCCAGCAGCCAAGTAGGTCCTCCTGAAAAACTGTTTTTT
>TRBV12-5|TRBJ1-2|TRBD1|NA
CASGYGQGPYGYTF
TGTGCTAGTGGTTACGGACAGGGGCCCTATGGCTACACCTTC
>TRBV11-2|TRBJ1-2|TRBD1|few
CASSSTGDGYTF
TGTGCCAGCAGCTCGACAGGGGATGGCTACACCTTC
>TRBV7-3|TRBJ2-1|NA|NA
CASSLDLARNEQFF
TGTGCCAGCAGCTTAGATCTAGCGCGCAATGAGCAGTTCTTC
>TRBV6-5|TRBJ2-3|TRBD1|NA
CASSIGQGLYTDTQYF
TGTGCCAGCAGTATCGGACAGGGGTTATACACAGATACGCAGTATTTT
>TRBV10-3|TRBJ1-5|TRBD1|NA
CAISGTGGDQPQHF
TGTGCCATCAGTGGAACAGGGGGGGATCAGCCCCAGCATTTT
>TRBV20-1|TRBJ1-2|NA|NA
CSAREIEYGYTF
TGCAGTGCTAGAGAAATTGAATATGGCTACACCTTC
>TRBV9|TRBJ2-1|TRBD1|once
CASSVDTPMTGGGFNEQFF
TGTGCCAGCAGCGTGGATACTCCGATGACAGGGGGCGGGTTCAATGAGCAGTTCTTC
>TRBV27|TRBJ1-5|TRBD1|few
CASSRGTGGNQPQHF
TGTGCCAGCAGCCGAGGGACAGGGGGCAATCAGCCCCAGCATTTT
>TRBV4-2|TRBJ1-4|NA|NA
CASSQADRSLAQKLFF
TGTGCCAGCAGCCAGGCCGACAGGAGCCTTGCGCAAAAACTGTTTTTT
>TRBV29-1|TRBJ1-1|NA|few
CSVCLRQGNTEAFF
TGCAGCGTCTGCCTGCGGCAGGGGAACACTGAAGCTTTCTTT
>TRBV20-1|TRBJ1-2|NA|NA
CSAQGYGYTF
TGCAGTGCCCAGGGATATGGCTACACCTTC
>TRBV7-9|TRBJ1-1|NA|NA
CASSPPGRERAFF
TGTGCCAGCAGCCCCCCCGGGAGGGAAAGAGCTTTCTTT
>TRBV12-3/TRBV12-4|TRBJ1-5|NA|once
CASSLDSLLSNQPQHF
TGTGCCAGCAGTTTGGACAGCCTACTTAGCAATCAGCCCCAGCATTTT
>TRBV28|TRBJ1-6|NA|NA
CASSTWASPLHF
TGTGCCAGCAGTACCTGGGCTTCACCCCTCCACTTT
>TRBV13|TRBJ2-7|NA|once
CASSDSSYEQYF
TGTGCCAGCAGCGACAGTTCCTACGAGCAGTACTTC
>TRBV4-1|TRBJ1-6|NA|once
CASSPGPGTSSPLHF
TGCGCCAGCAGCCCGGGGCCGGGAACCTCATCACCCCTCCACTTT
>TRBV7-2|TRBJ2-2|TRBD1|NA
CAATGTANTGELFF
TGTGCCGCCACCGGGACAGCGAACACCGGGGAGCTGTTTTTT
>TRBV2|TRBJ1-5|NA|NA
CASSEARYNQPQHF
TGTGCCAGCAGTGAAGCCCGTTACAATCAGCCCCAGCATTTT
>TRBV7-2|TRBJ1-4|NA|few
CASRATANEKLFF
TGTGCCAGCAGGGCGACAGCTAATGAAAAACTGTTTTTT
>TRBV6-2/TRBV6-3|TRBJ2-7|TRBD2|NA
CASRLAGVPYEQYF
TGTGCCAGCAGATTAGCGGGAGTCCCCTACGAGCAGTACTTC
>TRBV7-8|TRBJ2-3|TRBD2|NA
CASSSLAGGPADTQYF
TGTGCCAGCAGCTCCCTAGCGGGAGGGCCGGCAGATACGCAGTATTTT
>TRBV29-1|TRBJ1-4|NA|NA
CSVTRTDNEQLFF
TGCAGCGTTACGCGGACAGATAATGAACAACTGTTTTTT
>TRBV7-2|TRBJ1-1|NA|NA
CASSLGQFLNTEAFF
TGTGCCAGCAGCTTAGGACAGTTCCTGAACACTGAAGCTTTCTTT
>TRBV3-1|TRBJ1-2|NA|once
CASSPNRALANYGYTF
TGTGCCAGCAGCCCCAACCGGGCCCTAGCTAACTATGGCTACACCTTC
>TRBV29-1|TRBJ1-1|NA|few
CSVVDGYTEAFF
TGCAGCGTGGTTGACGGTTACACTGAAGCTTTCTTT
>TRBV12-3/TRBV12-4|TRBJ1-1|NA|NA
CASSQGELAEAFF
TGTGCCAGCAGTCAAGGGGAGTTGGCTGAAGCTTTCTTT
>TRBV6-5|TRBJ1-2|NA|NA
CASSYSLGQSSSNYGYTF
TGTGCCAGCAGTTACTCGCTAGGACAGAGCTCCTCTAACTATGGCTACACCTTC
>TRBV28|TRBJ1-4|NA|NA
CASSNTGTANEKLFF
TGTGCCAGCAGTAATACAGGGACTGCTAATGAAAAACTGTTTTTT
>TRBV7-3|TRBJ1-2|NA|NA
CASSLSRDPSGYTF
TGTGCCAGCAGCTTGTCCCGGGACCCTAGTGGCTACACCTTC